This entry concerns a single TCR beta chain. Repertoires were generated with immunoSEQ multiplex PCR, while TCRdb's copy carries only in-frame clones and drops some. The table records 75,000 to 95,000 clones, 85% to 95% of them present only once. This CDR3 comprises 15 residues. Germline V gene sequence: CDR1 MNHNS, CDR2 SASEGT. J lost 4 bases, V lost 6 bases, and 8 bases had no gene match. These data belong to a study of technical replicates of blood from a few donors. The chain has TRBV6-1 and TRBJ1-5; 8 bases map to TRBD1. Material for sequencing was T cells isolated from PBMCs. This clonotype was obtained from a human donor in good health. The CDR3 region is CASSTNQGANQPQHF. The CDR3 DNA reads TGTGCCAGCAGCACAAACCAGGGGGCGAATCAGCCCCAGCATTTT.